This is a list of T cell receptor beta chains from one sample in a study of blood T cell repertoires in COVID-19. Method: immunoSEQ multiplex PCR; TCRdb's copy keeps in-frame clones and lacks some. The sample records approximately 210,000 clones, around 88% being singletons. The material sequenced was peripheral blood. These receptors were obtained from a woman between 50 and 59 years old with acute or convalescent COVID-19. Both conserved end residues are part of each CDR3. A D gene is named only where the DNA matches it firmly. Where a row states a size, it is once, few, many or the class of an expanded clone; other rows omit it.

v_call	j_call	d_call	clone_size	cdr3_nt	cdr3_aa
TRBV24-1	TRBJ2-5	-	-	TGTGCCACCGGTGCCGGTGAGACCCAGTACTTC	CATGAGETQYF
TRBV19	TRBJ2-2	TRBD2	once	TGTGCCAGCGGGCCGTTAGCGGGAAGCACCGGGGAGCTGTTTTTT	CASGPLAGSTGELFF
TRBV25-1	TRBJ1-1	TRBD1	-	TGTGCCAGCAGGGGACAGGTAAACACTGAAGCTTTCTTT	CASRGQVNTEAFF
TRBV12-5	TRBJ2-1	TRBD2	-	TGTGCTAGTGGTTTGGTACGATCAGGGACTAGCGGGAACTACTCCTACAATGAGCAGTTCTTC	CASGLVRSGTSGNYSYNEQFF
TRBV11-2	TRBJ2-5	-	-	TGTGCCAGCAGCCAGAGGGCCGTTCAAGAGACCCAGTACTTC	CASSQRAVQETQYF
TRBV30	TRBJ1-5	TRBD1	-	TGTGCCTGGAGCCGGGGGACAGTTAGCAATCAGCCCCAGCATTTT	CAWSRGTVSNQPQHF
TRBV5-6	TRBJ2-7	TRBD2	-	TGTGCCAGCAGCTTAGGTTGGGGGGGCGAGCAGTACTTC	CASSLGWGGEQYF
TRBV19	TRBJ1-2	-	-	TGTGCCAGCCGACCGCTGAATGACAGTTTCTATGGCTACACCTTC	CASRPLNDSFYGYTF
TRBV7-2	TRBJ2-2	TRBD1	few	TGTGCCAGCAGCTCCGACAGGGGGGGCACCGGGGAGCTGTTTTTT	CASSSDRGGTGELFF
TRBV2	TRBJ2-3	-	-	TGTGCCAGCAGTGGAATGGGCCGGGGGGATACGCAGTATTTT	CASSGMGRGDTQYF
TRBV24-1	TRBJ2-1	TRBD1	many	TGTGCCACCAGCACCGGGACAGGGGGGACTGAGCAGTTCTTC	CATSTGTGGTEQFF
TRBV9	TRBJ1-2	-	-	TGTGCCAGCAGCGTAGATCCAGGGATAAACTATGGCTACACCTTC	CASSVDPGINYGYTF
TRBV11-2	TRBJ1-2	TRBD1	-	TGTGCCAGCAGCCCGGACAGGGGCTCTGGCTACACCTTC	CASSPDRGSGYTF
TRBV9	TRBJ2-3	-	-	TGTGCCAGCAGCCGGGACAACCACCCAGGATGGAATACGCAGTATTTT	CASSRDNHPGWNTQYF
TRBV3-1/TRBV3-2	TRBJ1-5	-	-	TGTGCCAGCAGCCAAGCACACAGCAATCAGCCCCAGCATTTT	CASSQAHSNQPQHF
TRBV15	TRBJ1-3	-	-	TGTGCCACCAGCAGAGTTGTCTTAGCCCATGACCAGAACACCATATATTTT	CATSRVVLAHDQNTIYF
TRBV28	TRBJ2-7	-	-	TGTGCCAGCAGTTTAGGAGCCTACGAGCAGTACTTC	CASSLGAYEQYF
TRBV19	TRBJ2-7	-	-	TGTGCCAGTAGTATAGGGGGCACGGGTAGCTACGAGCAGTACTTC	CASSIGGTGSYEQYF
TRBV18	TRBJ1-4	-	-	TGTGCCAGCTCACCCGTGGAGGGAACTAATGAAAAACTGTTTTTT	CASSPVEGTNEKLFF
TRBV9	TRBJ1-2	-	-	TGTGCCAGCAGCGTAGGGGCAGGGAACTATGGCTACACCTTC	CASSVGAGNYGYTF
TRBV24-1	TRBJ1-1	-	-	TGTGCCACCAGTGATGGCGCAGACAGGGAAGCTTTCTTT	CATSDGADREAFF
TRBV19	TRBJ2-3	TRBD2	few	TGTGCCAGTAGTATAGCGGGAGGGCCTAGAGATACGCAGTATTTT	CASSIAGGPRDTQYF
TRBV5-1	TRBJ1-4	-	-	TGCGCCAGCAGCCGACAGGCAGGAGCAACTAATGAAAAACTGTTTTTT	CASSRQAGATNEKLFF
TRBV24-1	TRBJ2-1	TRBD1	once	TGTGCCACCAGTGATTTCGGGGACAGGGATAATGAGCAGTTCTTC	CATSDFGDRDNEQFF
TRBV29-1	TRBJ2-2	TRBD2	-	TGCAGCGTTTTACGGCCCGGTAGCGGGAGGGGGAACACCGGGGAGCTGTTTTTT	CSVLRPGSGRGNTGELFF
TRBV4-1	TRBJ2-2	-	-	TGCGCCAGCAGCCCTGCGGGAACCGGGGAGCTGTTTTTT	CASSPAGTGELFF
TRBV5-4	TRBJ2-5	-	-	TGTGCCAGCAGCTTGGAGGGGGTTCGGGACCCCCAGTACTTC	CASSLEGVRDPQYF
TRBV5-4	TRBJ1-1	TRBD1	few	TGTGCCAGCAGCAACCGGGACAGAATCTCTGAAGCTTTCTTT	CASSNRDRISEAFF
TRBV5-1	TRBJ2-2	-	-	TGCGCCAGCAGCTTCCACACATCAAACACCGGGGAGCTGTTTTTT	CASSFHTSNTGELFF
TRBV5-4	TRBJ2-5	TRBD1	-	TGTGCCAGCAGCTTGGAAGGGACAGGGGTGGAGACCCAGTACTTC	CASSLEGTGVETQYF
TRBV4-1	TRBJ1-6	-	-	TGCGCCAGCAGCCAAGAGGCAGGGAATTCACCCCTCCACTTT	CASSQEAGNSPLHF
TRBV7-9	TRBJ2-1	-	few	TGTGCCTGCGATGGGTCAGGACTACCTGAGCAGTTCTTC	CACDGSGLPEQFF
TRBV7-6	TRBJ1-6	TRBD1	-	TGTGCCAGCAGCTCAACCAGGGACAGGGGTAATTCACCCCTCCACTTT	CASSSTRDRGNSPLHF
TRBV25-1	TRBJ2-2	TRBD2	once	TGTGCCAGCTCGACTAGCGGGAGAGGGGGCACCGGGGAGCTGTTTTTT	CASSTSGRGGTGELFF
TRBV27	TRBJ2-7	TRBD1	-	TGTGCCAGCAGTTCCTATGGGACAGGGGGCTCCGAGCAGTACTTC	CASSSYGTGGSEQYF
TRBV28	TRBJ2-7	-	-	TGTGCCAGCAGTCCTCTCACCCGGGACTCTACGAGGTACTTC	CASSPLTRDSTRYF
TRBV14	TRBJ1-2	TRBD1	-	TGTGCCAGCAGCCGTGGGACAGGTCCCAACTATGGCTACACCTTC	CASSRGTGPNYGYTF
TRBV27	TRBJ1-2	TRBD1	-	TGTGCCAGCAGGGGACAGGGCTTGGGGGGCTACACCTTC	CASRGQGLGGYTF
TRBV29-1	TRBJ2-1	TRBD1	-	TGCAGCGTCGGACCGGGACAGGCATACAATGAGCAGTTCTTC	CSVGPGQAYNEQFF
TRBV29-1	TRBJ2-7	TRBD1	-	TGCAGCGTTGAAACGGGACAGGGTTTCCACGAGCAGTACTTC	CSVETGQGFHEQYF
TRBV15	TRBJ1-2	-	-	TGTGCCACCAGCAGAGATCGCGGGAGCTACACCTTC	CATSRDRGSYTF
TRBV18	TRBJ2-2	-	-	TGTGCCAGCTCACCACCGTACCTGGTGTCGACTTCCACCGGGGAGCTGTTTTTT	CASSPPYLVSTSTGELFF
TRBV3-1/TRBV3-2	TRBJ2-7	-	-	TGTGCCAGCAGCCAAAATGGGCTGGGCGACGCCTACGAGCAGTACTTC	CASSQNGLGDAYEQYF
TRBV4-2	TRBJ2-1	-	-	TGTGCCAGCAGCCAAGACAGGGCAACATCCTACAATGAGCAGTTCTTC	CASSQDRATSYNEQFF
TRBV2	TRBJ2-3	TRBD2	-	TGTGCCAGCAGCGGGACTAGCGGATCAGATACGCAGTATTTT	CASSGTSGSDTQYF
TRBV19	TRBJ1-1	-	few	TGTGCCAGTAGCCACATTCAAACTGAAGCTTTCTTT	CASSHIQTEAFF
TRBV19	TRBJ2-1	TRBD2	-	TGTGCCAGTAGTACCCTAGCGGGAGGATACAATGAGCAGTTCTTC	CASSTLAGGYNEQFF
TRBV19	TRBJ2-1	TRBD1	-	TGTGCCAGTAGTAGACAGGGGTATGAGCAGTTCTTC	CASSRQGYEQFF
TRBV5-4	TRBJ1-1	TRBD1	-	TGTGCCAGCAGCTTGCCGGACAGGGGCACTGAAGCTTTCTTT	CASSLPDRGTEAFF
TRBV19	TRBJ1-1	TRBD1	-	TGTGCCAGTAGTATAGTGGCAGGGGGCGCGAGTGGTGAAGCTTTCTTT	CASSIVAGGASGEAFF
TRBV5-1	TRBJ2-7	-	once	TGCGCCAGCAGCCCCCCGGGGGTAATCTCCTACGAGCAGTACTTC	CASSPPGVISYEQYF
TRBV7-2	TRBJ1-4	TRBD1	-	TGTGCCAGCAGCTTCGACCCGGGACAGGGGGAAAAACTGTTTTTT	CASSFDPGQGEKLFF